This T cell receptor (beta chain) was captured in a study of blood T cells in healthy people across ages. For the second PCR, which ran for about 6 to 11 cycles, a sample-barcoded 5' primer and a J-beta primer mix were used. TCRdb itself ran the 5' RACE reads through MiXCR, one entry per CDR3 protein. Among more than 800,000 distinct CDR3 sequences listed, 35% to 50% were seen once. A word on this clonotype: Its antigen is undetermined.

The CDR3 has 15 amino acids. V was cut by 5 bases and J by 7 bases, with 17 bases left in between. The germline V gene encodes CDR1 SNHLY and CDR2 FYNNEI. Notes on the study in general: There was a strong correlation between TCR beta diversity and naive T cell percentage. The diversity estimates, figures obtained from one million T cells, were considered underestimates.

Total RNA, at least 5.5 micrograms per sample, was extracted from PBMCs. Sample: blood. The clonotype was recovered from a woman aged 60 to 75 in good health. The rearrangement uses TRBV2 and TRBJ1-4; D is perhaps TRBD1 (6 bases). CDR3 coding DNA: TGTGCCAGCAGTCAATCGGAAGGGGGAAGTGAAAAACTGTTTTTT. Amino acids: CASSQSEGGSEKLFF.